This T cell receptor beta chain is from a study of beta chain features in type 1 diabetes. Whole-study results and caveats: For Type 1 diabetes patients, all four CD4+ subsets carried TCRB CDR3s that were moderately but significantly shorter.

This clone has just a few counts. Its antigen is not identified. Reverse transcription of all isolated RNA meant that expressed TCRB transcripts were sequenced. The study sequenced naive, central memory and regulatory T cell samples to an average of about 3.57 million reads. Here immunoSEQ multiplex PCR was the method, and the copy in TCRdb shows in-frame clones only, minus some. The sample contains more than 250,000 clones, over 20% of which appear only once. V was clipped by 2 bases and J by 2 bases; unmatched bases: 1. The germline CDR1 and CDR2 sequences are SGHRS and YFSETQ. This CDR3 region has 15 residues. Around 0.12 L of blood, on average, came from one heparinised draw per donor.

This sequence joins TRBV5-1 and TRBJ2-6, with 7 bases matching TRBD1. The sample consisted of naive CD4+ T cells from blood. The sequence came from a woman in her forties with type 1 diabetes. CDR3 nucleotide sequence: TGCGCCAGCAGCTTAGGGGGCGCTGGGGCCAACGTCCTGACTTTC. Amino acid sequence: CASSLGGAGANVLTF.